Following are 24 T cell receptor beta chains from one sample sequenced in a study of cytomegalovirus exposure and HLA in healthy donors. The primer mix had 60 Vbeta and 13 Jbeta primers. Clones were sequenced by immunoSEQ multiplex PCR, and TCRdb holds only the in-frame ones, with some missing. This sample has around 150,000 clones, with approximately 80% found just once. Input material: PBMCs. The receptors stem from a female donor in good health and CMV-seropositive.

This sequence joins TRBV29-1 and TRBJ2-5, with TRBD2 as a possible D gene (5 bases). The J call may be mistaken, given a closer DNA end match to TRBJ2-7. The CDR3 contains 13 residues. From germline, CDR1 is SQVTM and CDR2 ANQGSEA. This CDR3 reads CSVEVARSYEQYF. DNA for the CDR3: TGCAGCGTTGAGGTAGCGCGCTCCTACGAGCAGTACTTC.

This chain joins TRBV10-3 and TRBJ2-1; 10 bases align to TRBD1. CDR1 and CDR2 (germline): ENHRY, SYGVKD. V was pared by 4 bases and J by 4 bases, with 4 bases of the junction left unmatched. This CDR3 has 15 residues. CDR3 nucleotides: TGTGCCATCAGTGTGGGGACAGGGGCTTACAATGAGCAGTTCTTC. Translating it yields CAISVGTGAYNEQFF.

The CDR3 reads CASSPPSVSSYEQYF. In DNA, the CDR3 is TGTGCCAGCTCACCACCAAGCGTCAGTTCCTACGAGCAGTACTTC. V usage is TRBV18 and J usage is TRBJ2-7, with unresolved D. Trimming removed 0 bases at V and 1 base at J, with 10 bases between. This CDR3 has 15 amino acids. CDR1 is KGHSH, CDR2 LQKENI, per germline. The variable domain in full, with the rest retrieved from reference TRBV18 and TRBJ2-7, is NAGVMQNPRHLVRRRGQEARLRCSPMKGHSHVYWYRQLPEEGLKFMVYLQKENIIDESGMPKERFSAEFPKEGPSILRIQQVVRGDSAAYFCASSPPSVSSYEQYFGPGTRLTVT.

This sequence joins TRBV7-9 and TRBJ2-7; D not certain. Trimming removed 7 bases at V and 6 bases at J, with 25 bases between. Germline CDR1 reads SEHNR; CDR2 reads FQNEAQ (reference sequence). CDR3 size: 16 residues. DNA of the CDR3: TGTGCCAGCACCTCCCCCCAACGGCAGTCGCCGGGCGAGCAGTACTTC. Protein product: CASTSPQRQSPGEQYF.

The CDR3 DNA reads as TGCGCCAGCAGCCAAGTAACAGATACGCAGTATTTT. Translating it yields CASSQVTDTQYF. This chain uses TRBV4-1 with TRBJ2-3; D is unresolved. Germline V gene lookup returns CDR1 MGHRA and CDR2 YSYEKL. This CDR3 has 12 amino acids. V lost 1 base and J 3 bases, leaving 2 bases between the germline ends.

The chain is built from TRBV2 and TRBJ2-3; no clear D gene. Looked up from germline, CDR1 is SNHLY and CDR2 is FYNNEI. Trimming left V 3 bases short and J 1 base short, with 5 bases between. The CDR3 contains 13 residues. CDR3 nucleotides: TGTGCCAGCAGTGAGGGCGGCACAGATACGCAGTATTTT. This codes for CASSEGGTDTQYF.

The chain has TRBV5-4 and TRBJ2-5; 8 bases are a match to TRBD1. CDR1 SGHNT and CDR2 YYREEE come from the germline V gene (reference sequence). The CDR3 has 14 residues. The trim removed 2 bases at V and 7 bases at J, leaving 7 bases unmatched. CDR3 coding DNA: TGTGCCAGCAGCTTAAAGGACAGGGTTGCGACCCAGTACTTC. Amino acid sequence: CASSLKDRVATQYF.

This rearrangement joins TRBV9 to TRBJ1-2; a possible D gene is TRBD1 (5 bases). CDR1 is SGDLS and CDR2 is YYNGEE in the germline V gene. V was trimmed by 0 bases and J by 8 bases, leaving 11 bases between them. This CDR3 spans 13 amino acids. CDR3: CASSVASTGGYTF. The CDR3 DNA reads TGTGCCAGCAGCGTAGCCAGTACAGGCGGCTACACCTTC.

The J gene is TRBJ2-5, the V gene TRBV5-1; D possibly corresponds to TRBD1 (5 bases). Trimming shortened V by 0 bases and J by 5 bases, and 14 bases separated the two germline ends. The germline V gene encodes CDR1 SGHRS and CDR2 YFSETQ. The CDR3 contains 15 residues. DNA for the CDR3: TGCGCCAGCAGCTTGGGAGACAGCTTTGGGGAGACCCAGTACTTC. As protein: CASSLGDSFGETQYF.

This chain links TRBV29-1 with TRBJ2-2; 7 bases are a match to TRBD1. The germline V gene has CDR1 SQVTM and CDR2 ANQGSEA. The CDR3 runs to 15 residues. Unmatched junction bases numbered 5, after V lost 0 bases and J lost 4 bases. The CDR3 region is CSVEEGGAGTGELFF. The CDR3, as DNA: TGCAGCGTTGAAGAAGGGGGCGCGGGCACCGGGGAGCTGTTTTTT.

This clone was recorded a few times. The J gene is TRBJ2-2, the V gene TRBV28, with 14 bases identical to TRBD2. V lost 3 bases, J lost 4 bases, and 13 bases stayed unmatched. Germline-derived CDR1 and CDR2 are MDHEN and SYDVKM. The CDR3 extends over 20 amino acids. The CDR3, as DNA: TGTGCCAGCAGTTTGACGCCGGGACTAGCGGGAGTTCGGGTCACCGGGGAGCTGTTTTTT. This codes for CASSLTPGLAGVRVTGELFF.

V usage is TRBV4-1 and J usage is TRBJ1-1; 9 nucleotides match TRBD1. The CDR3 has 19 amino acids. The germline CDR1 and CDR2 sequences are MGHRA and YSYEKL. V shed 0 bases and J 5 bases; nucleotides not matched to a gene: 16. CDR3 loop: CASSQEAGYGQGFGTEAFF. The CDR3, as DNA: TGCGCCAGCAGCCAAGAGGCAGGTTACGGACAGGGGTTCGGGACTGAAGCTTTCTTT.

This clone was observed a single time. The chain uses TRBV19 and TRBJ2-3; tentatively, D is TRBD1 (6 bases). Germline-derived CDR1 and CDR2 are LNHDA and SQIVND (reference sequence). V dropped 1 base and J dropped 2 bases, with 10 bases sitting between them. CDR3 length: 15 amino acids. CDR3 nucleotide sequence: TGTGCCAGTAGTATAGGAACAGGGCTCACAGATACGCAGTATTTT. It translates to CASSIGTGLTDTQYF.

The J gene is TRBJ2-5, the V gene TRBV18, with D maybe TRBD1 (6 bases). Trimming removed 4 bases at V and 4 bases at J, with 13 bases between. Germline CDR1 KGHSH, CDR2 LQKENI. This CDR3 is built from 14 residues. CDR3 DNA: TGTGCCAGCTCACACGCAGGGGCGGGAGAGACCCAGTACTTC. This encodes CASSHAGAGETQYF.

This clone appeared a few times. This chain links TRBV6-5 with TRBJ1-5; 8 bases line up with TRBD1. The CDR3 consists of 14 residues. V dropped 6 bases and J dropped 4; count of bases not matched to a gene: 5. The germline gives CDR1 MNHEY, CDR2 SVGAGI. The CDR3 DNA follows: TGTGCCAGCAGCCAGGACAGGGAGAATCAGCCCCAGCATTTT. Encoded protein: CASSQDRENQPQHF.

The chain links TRBV5-1 to TRBJ2-3, with 7 nucleotides matching TRBD1. The CDR3 is made up of 14 amino acids. Germline V lookup: CDR1 SGHRS, CDR2 YFSETQ. Trimming took 3 bases from V and 4 from J; bases not matched to a gene: 5. CDR3 coding DNA: TGCGCCAGCAGCTCACGACAGGGCGCAGATACGCAGTATTTT. This translates into CASSSRQGADTQYF.

The chain has TRBV7-2 and TRBJ1-1; 10 positions match TRBD1. Losses at the gene ends were 5 bases for V and 4 bases for J; bases not matched to a gene: 7. The CDR3 sequence is 15 residues long. CDR1 SGHTA and CDR2 FQGNSA come from the germline V gene. CDR3 sequence (DNA): TGTGCCAGCAGCCCGTGGACAGGGGGAGGCACTGAAGCTTTCTTT. Amino acid sequence: CASSPWTGGGTEAFF.

The gene calls are TRBV29-1 and TRBJ1-4; D possibly corresponds to TRBD1 (6 bases). CDR3 length: 14 amino acids. The germline V gene has CDR1 SQVTM and CDR2 ANQGSEA. V was pared by 6 bases and J by 2 bases, with 13 bases between. Here the CDR3 reads CSVKTGITNEKLFF. The CDR3, as DNA: TGCAGCGTAAAAACAGGGATCACTAATGAAAAACTGTTTTTT.

The chain carries TRBV15 and TRBJ2-5, with D maybe TRBD2 (6 bases). This CDR3 region has 15 residues. Germline assignment: CDR1 LNHNV and CDR2 YYDKDF (reference sequence). Trimming shortened V by 5 bases and J by 9 bases, and 22 bases separated the two germline ends. In DNA, the CDR3 is TGTGCCACCAGCGAATCTGTGGGAGGAGTTGACGCCCAGTACTTC. This sequence encodes CATSESVGGVDAQYF.

The V and J genes are TRBV2 and TRBJ2-1, with D maybe TRBD2 (5 bases). Germline-derived CDR1 and CDR2 are SNHLY and FYNNEI. V gave up 3 bases and J gave up 9 bases, with 18 bases separating them. The CDR3 runs to 15 residues. This chain's CDR3 is CASSDKRIDAGEQFF. As DNA, the CDR3 is TGTGCCAGCAGTGATAAGAGAATTGATGCGGGTGAGCAGTTCTTC. Complete variable domain (other parts from reference TRBV2 and TRBJ2-1): EPEVTQTPSHQVTQMGQEVILRCVPISNHLYFYWYRQILGQKVEFLVSFYNNEISEKSEIFDDQFSVERPDGSNFTLKIRSTKLEDSAMYFCASSDKRIDAGEQFFGPGTRLTVL.

V and J are TRBV11-2 and TRBJ2-3; D might be TRBD2 (7 bases). Trimming removed 6 bases at V and 4 bases at J, with 20 bases between. Germline V lookup: CDR1 SGHAT, CDR2 FQNNGV. There are 16 residues in the CDR3. The DNA for the CDR3 is TGTGCCAGCAGACCGGGGCGGGGGCGGAAGGCAGATACGCAGTATTTT. Translating gives CASRPGRGRKADTQYF.

The genes are TRBV18 and TRBJ2-7; 9 bases are shared with TRBD1. Germline V gene sequence: CDR1 KGHSH, CDR2 LQKENI. There are 14 residues in the CDR3. V shed 3 bases and J 5 bases; nucleotides not matched to a gene: 5. CDR3 nucleotide sequence: TGTGCCAGCTCACCGGGACAGGGAAGGAACGAGCAGTACTTC. Its translation: CASSPGQGRNEQYF.

The rearrangement links TRBV5-1 to TRBJ1-5; D possibly corresponds to TRBD1 (5 bases). Germline V gene data show CDR1 as SGHRS and CDR2 as YFSETQ. V lost 4 bases and J 7 bases, leaving 21 bases between the germline ends. The CDR3 is 16 residues long. CDR3 residues: CASSPQGMDIGQPQHF. CDR3 in DNA: TGCGCCAGCAGCCCCCAGGGCATGGACATCGGGCAGCCCCAGCATTTT.

V is TRBV7-9 and J is TRBJ1-5; D uncertain. The V end was cut by 5 bases, the J end by 0 bases, with 11 bases between. The CDR3 is 15 amino acids. Germline V gives CDR1 SEHNR, CDR2 FQNEAQ (reference sequence). This chain's CDR3 is CASSPKRDSNQPQHF. In DNA form, the CDR3 reads TGTGCCAGCAGCCCTAAGCGGGATAGCAATCAGCCCCAGCATTTT.